What follows are 2 T cell receptor beta chains derived from one specimen sequenced in a study of T cell repertoires in cytomegalovirus infection. For these receptors, no antigen is known. MiXCR, run by TCRdb on the reads, gives a single entry per CDR3 protein. The sample contains 84,000 or so distinct CDR3 sequences, approximately 45% of which appear only once. The sequencing used CD8+ T cells from cultured PBMCs, collected from culture after CMV antigen stimulation. The receptor source for this set is a human donor in good health (CMV status not recorded). Some clones in this sample may be carry-over from other donors' samples.

This clonotype turned up a few times. The rearrangement links TRBV7-9 to TRBJ2-3, with 14 bases fitting TRBD2. V lost 5 bases to trimming and J lost 6 bases; unmatched junction nucleotides: 4. The CDR3 runs 15 residues. Germline CDR1 is SEHNR and CDR2 is FQNEAQ (reference sequence). CDR3 DNA: TGTGCCAGCAGCCACCGGACTAGCGGGAGGGATACGCAGTATTTT. Translated: CASSHRTSGRDTQYF.

The genes are TRBV7-4 and TRBJ1-4; no clear D. CDR3 length: 12 amino acids. Germline V lookup: CDR1 SGHVT, CDR2 SQSDAQ. V dropped 5 bases and J dropped 6 bases, with 7 bases sitting between them. The CDR3 region is CASSQLDEKLFF. The CDR3 nucleotides read TGTGCCAGCAGCCAACTCGATGAAAAACTGTTTTTT.